This TCR beta chain emerged from a study of shared clonotypes between healthy human individuals. Study findings and constraints: The naive CD4 repertoires of a few donors were compared, and 5% to 6.5% of clonotypes were shared. Although depth was large, rarefaction showed that sequencing of the sorted subsets was incomplete. Read depth was anticipated to influence clonotype sharing among donors. Larger estimated richness was generally recorded for naive subsets relative to memory subsets.

Unmatched junction bases numbered 3, after V lost 0 bases and J lost 5 bases. The CDR3 spans 16 residues. In germline, CDR1 is MGHRA, CDR2 YSYEKL. Sequenced by immunoSEQ multiplex PCR; TCRdb stores in-frame clones only, minus some. Here the sample spans over 2 million clones, 85% to 95% being singletons. Regarding this clone: No antigen is known for it.

CD45RO-negative, CCR7-positively selected cells formed the naive CD8 fraction, excluding terminally differentiated effector memory CD45RA+ cells. This receptor was obtained from a man in his late teens or twenties in good health. The chain combines TRBV4-1 with TRBJ2-1; 11 bases align to TRBD2. Sequencing was performed on naive CD8+ T cells sorted from blood. The CDR3 DNA reads TGCGCCAGCAGCCAAGATGAGACTAGCGGGGACAATGAGCAGTTCTTC. Protein sequence: CASSQDETSGDNEQFF.